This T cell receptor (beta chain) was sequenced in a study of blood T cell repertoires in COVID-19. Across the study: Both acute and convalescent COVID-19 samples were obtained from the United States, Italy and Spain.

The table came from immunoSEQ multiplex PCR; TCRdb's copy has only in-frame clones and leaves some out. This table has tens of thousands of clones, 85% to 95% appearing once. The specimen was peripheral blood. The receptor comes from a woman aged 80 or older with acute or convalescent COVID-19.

CDR3 sequence reads: CASTVNTEAFF. For the CDR3, the DNA is TGTGCCAGCACGGTGAACACTGAAGCTTTCTTT. The genes are TRBV6-6 and TRBJ1-1; D not certain. The V end lost 7 bases, the J end lost 0 bases, and 3 bases lay between the germline ends. The CDR3 consists of 11 residues. The V gene's germline CDR1 is MNHNY and CDR2 SVGAGI (reference sequence).